Listed below are T cell receptor beta chains from one sample, sequenced in a study of CD8 T cells in ankylosing spondylitis. One entry per CDR3 protein, called by TCRdb with MiXCR from the 5' RACE reads. Of around 150,000 distinct CDR3 sequences in the sample, around a tenth were seen once. The sequencing input was blood, either unsorted or a sorted T cell fraction (not recorded which). Receptors originate from a male donor with ankylosing spondylitis or in good health (not recorded which). CDR3s include the opening cysteine and the closing phenylalanine or tryptophan. A D gene is named only where the DNA matches it firmly. Clone size is not always given. Where it is, it says once, few, many or a class for expanded clones.

j_call clone_size v_call cdr3_length d_call cdr3_nt cdr3_aa
TRBJ2-7 NA TRBV20-1 14 TRBD2 TGCAGTGCGAGGGGACTAGTTAGGGTCTACGAGCAGTACTTC CSARGLVRVYEQYF
TRBJ2-3 few TRBV5-6 15 TRBD2 TGTGCCAGCAGCTTGGAGAAGCGGGGGGGAGATACGCAGTATTTT CASSLEKRGGDTQYF
TRBJ1-4 many TRBV20-1 14 TRBD1 TGCAGTGCTGGATCCGGGACAGGGAATGAAAAACTGTTTTTT CSAGSGTGNEKLFF
TRBJ2-1 NA TRBV5-4 16 TRBD1 TGTGCCAGCAGCCGGGGACAGGGAGGGGTCTACAATGAGCAGTTCTTC CASSRGQGGVYNEQFF
TRBJ1-2 many TRBV6-1 13 NA TGTGCCAGCAGTGACAGTGAGACCTATGGCTACACCTTC CASSDSETYGYTF
TRBJ2-7 many TRBV14 12 NA TGTGCCAGCAGCCAAGATTCCGACGAGCAGTACTTC CASSQDSDEQYF
TRBJ2-2 many TRBV20-1 15 TRBD1 TGCAGTGCTAGACCGGCAGGGGGGAACACCGGGGAGCTGTTTTTT CSARPAGGNTGELFF
TRBJ2-7 many TRBV2 13 NA TGTGCCAGCAGTAGGGACTCACTCTACGAGCAGTACTTC CASSRDSLYEQYF
TRBJ1-6 NA TRBV7-2 15 NA TGTGCCAGCAGCTTAGGGGCTCCCGACTATTCACCCCTCCACTTT CASSLGAPDYSPLHF
TRBJ2-7 NA TRBV12-3/TRBV12-4 14 TRBD1 TGTGCCAGCAGTTTAGGGACAGGGAGGCACGAGCAGTACTTC CASSLGTGRHEQYF
TRBJ2-3 few TRBV10-3 15 NA TGTGCCATCAGCTGGGGGACCTCGGGACCAGATACGCAGTATTTT CAISWGTSGPDTQYF
TRBJ2-3 few TRBV29-1 15 TRBD1 TGCAGCGTCGATTTGGACAGGACAAGCACAGATACGCAGTATTTT CSVDLDRTSTDTQYF
TRBJ2-7 many TRBV7-2 16 NA TGTGCCAGCAGCGAGACCGTAAGTGGGGGGACTTACGAGCAGTACTTC CASSETVSGGTYEQYF
TRBJ1-5 many TRBV12-3/TRBV12-4 15 NA TGTGCCAGCAGTTTAAAGGGTGATAGCAATCAGCCCCAGCATTTT CASSLKGDSNQPQHF
TRBJ2-1 many TRBV29-1 14 NA TGCAGCGTTGACCATCGCTCCGCATCCAATGAGCAGTTCTTC CSVDHRSASNEQFF
TRBJ2-3 NA TRBV5-5 13 NA TGTGCCAGCGGCCAAATAGCTACTCATACGCAGTATTTT CASGQIATHTQYF
TRBJ2-1 many TRBV29-1 15 NA TGCAGCGTTGGAGGGGGACTTAGCTCCTACAATGAGCAGTTCTTC CSVGGGLSSYNEQFF
TRBJ1-1 few TRBV7-9 13 NA TGTGCCAGCAGCAACGACAGGAACACTGAAGCTTTCTTT CASSNDRNTEAFF
TRBJ2-3 many TRBV12-5 12 NA TGTGCTAGTGGGGGGGCCACGGATACGCAGTATTTT CASGGATDTQYF
TRBJ1-1 many TRBV12-3/TRBV12-4 13 NA TGTGCCAGCAGTTTATTGTCCAACACTGAAGCTTTCTTT CASSLLSNTEAFF
TRBJ2-1 NA TRBV30 11 NA TGTGCCTGGAGTGATGGTAATGAGCAGTTCTTC CAWSDGNEQFF
TRBJ2-7 many TRBV5-1 14 NA TGCGCCAGCAGCTTGGACAGGGAGCGATACGAGCAGTACTTC CASSLDRERYEQYF
TRBJ2-1 many TRBV19 15 TRBD2 TGTGCCAGTAGTATGGGGACTAGCGACTACAATGAGCAGTTCTTC CASSMGTSDYNEQFF
TRBJ2-7 many TRBV25-1 13 TRBD1 TGTGCCAGCAGGGGACAGGGGGCCTACGAGCAGTACTTC CASRGQGAYEQYF
TRBJ2-3 many TRBV18 13 NA TGTGCCAGCTCACCACCCGCGGGAGATACGCAGTATTTT CASSPPAGDTQYF
TRBJ1-1 many TRBV24-1 13 NA TGTGCCACCAGTGATTGGGGCGGTTTTGAAGCTTTCTTT CATSDWGGFEAFF
TRBJ1-1 many TRBV6-5 13 NA TGTGCCAGCAGTTCGACACTCAACACTGAAGCTTTCTTT CASSSTLNTEAFF
TRBJ1-1 many TRBV9 16 NA TGTGCCAGCAGCGTCGGATCCGGAGGGCCGGGCACTGAAGCTTTCTTT CASSVGSGGPGTEAFF
TRBJ1-2 many TRBV12-3/TRBV12-4 13 NA TGTGCCAGCAGTTTACGCGCAGGGAGTGGCTACACCTTC CASSLRAGSGYTF
TRBJ1-3 NA TRBV29-1 13 NA TGCAGCGTTGGACAGGCTAGGGGAAACACCATATATTTT CSVGQARGNTIYF
TRBJ2-7 NA TRBV6-5 14 NA TGTGCCAGCGTCCGGTTACAGGGACCCTACGAGCAGTACTTC CASVRLQGPYEQYF
TRBJ2-1 NA TRBV7-2 14 NA TGTGCCAGCAGCTTAACCGGGGGGCACAATGAGCAGTTCTTC CASSLTGGHNEQFF
TRBJ2-1 many TRBV20-1 16 TRBD2 TGCAGTGCTAGTGCAATTAGCGGGGGGTTGTACAATGAGCAGTTCTTC CSASAISGGLYNEQFF
TRBJ2-7 few TRBV11-3 14 TRBD1 TGTGCCAGCAGCTTGTTACAGGGGTTGGGCGAGCAGTACTTC CASSLLQGLGEQYF
TRBJ1-6 few TRBV3-1 15 NA TGTGCCAGCAGCCAAGATCCAGGGCGAAATTCAGCCCTCCACTTT CASSQDPGRNSALHF
TRBJ2-2 many TRBV15 14 NA TGTGCCACCAGCCCGAGCAGGAACACCGGGGAGCTGTTTTTT CATSPSRNTGELFF
TRBJ2-7 many TRBV5-1 14 NA TGCGCCAGCAGCCAAGGCCCAGGGGCTTACGAGCAGTACTTC CASSQGPGAYEQYF
TRBJ1-2 NA TRBV5-1 13 TRBD1 TGCGCCAGCTCGACAGGGGGTAACTATGGCTACACCTTC CASSTGGNYGYTF
TRBJ1-3 many TRBV27 13 NA TGTGCCAGCAGTTCTTGGACAGATAACACCATATATTTT CASSSWTDNTIYF
TRBJ2-7 few TRBV5-8 14 NA TGTGCCAGCAGCTTGAATTGGCTGACTCGTGAGCAGTACTTC CASSLNWLTREQYF
TRBJ2-4 NA TRBV20-1 18 TRBD1 TGCAGTGCCATTACCATAATTCCGGGACAGTTAGCCAAAAACATTCAGTACTTC CSAITIIPGQLAKNIQYF
TRBJ2-2 many TRBV21-1 18 NA TGTGCCAGCACCCGACAGGGGGCGACCTTCGCGAACACCGGGGAGCTGTTTTTT CASTRQGATFANTGELFF
TRBJ2-7 few TRBV29-1 14 TRBD1 TGCAGCGTTGAACCCACAGGGGGTGTGCACGAGCAGTACTTC CSVEPTGGVHEQYF
TRBJ2-7 few TRBV10-3 12 NA TGTGCCATTCTACTAGCCTCGGGGGAGCAGTACTTC CAILLASGEQYF
TRBJ2-5 many TRBV5-1 14 TRBD2 TGCGCCAGCAGCCAAGCGGGGGCCCAAGAGACCCAGTACTTC CASSQAGAQETQYF
TRBJ2-5 many TRBV20-1 13 TRBD2 TGCAGTGCTGCCTCTAGCGGGGCAGAGACCCAGTACTTC CSAASSGAETQYF
TRBJ2-3 NA TRBV7-9 15 TRBD2 TGTGCCAGCAGCTTTAGGAGCGGGGGGGCAGATACGCAGTATTTT CASSFRSGGADTQYF
TRBJ1-2 many TRBV20-1 14 TRBD1 TGCAGTGCCAACTTCTTGACAGGGGGCGCTGGCTACACCTTC CSANFLTGGAGYTF
TRBJ2-2 many TRBV2 14 TRBD1 TGTGCCAGCAGTGGACAGGGGAACACCGGGGAGCTGTTTTTT CASSGQGNTGELFF
TRBJ1-5 many TRBV12-3/TRBV12-4 14 NA TGTGCCAGCAGTTTTGGTACAGGGAATCAGCCCCAGCATTTT CASSFGTGNQPQHF
TRBJ2-1 many TRBV3-1 13 NA TGTGCCAGCAGCCAAGAAATGCCAAATGAGCAGTTCTTC CASSQEMPNEQFF
TRBJ2-6 many TRBV20-1 15 NA TGCAGTGCTAGAGATCGTGACTCTGGGGCCAACGTCCTGACTTTC CSARDRDSGANVLTF
TRBJ2-7 many TRBV9 15 NA TGTGCCAGCAGCCCCCGGACTGGGAGCTCCTACGAGCAGTACTTC CASSPRTGSSYEQYF
TRBJ2-7 many TRBV20-1 15 TRBD1 TGCAGTGCAACCCTAGGACAGGGGGCGCGGAACGAGCAGTACTTC CSATLGQGARNEQYF
TRBJ1-4 many TRBV4-3 16 NA TGCGCCAGCAGCCAAGATCTAGGTTCAACTAATGAAAAACTGTTTTTT CASSQDLGSTNEKLFF